Each of the 20 T cell receptor beta chains below was sequenced from the same sample in a study of blood T cell repertoires in COVID-19. Generated by immunoSEQ multiplex PCR, the TCRdb table keeps only in-frame clones and is missing some. The table includes roughly 100,000 clones, about 89% detected once. Material for sequencing was peripheral blood. These TCRs come from a man aged 45 to 65 with acute or convalescent COVID-19.

This chain links TRBV27 with TRBJ2-5; D is unclear. Germline CDR1 MNHEY, CDR2 SMNVEV (reference sequence). The CDR3 runs to 11 residues. V was clipped by 8 bases and J by 3 bases, with 7 bases between them. The CDR3 reads CASWSEETQYF. The CDR3 bases are TGTGCCAGCTGGTCAGAAGAGACCCAGTACTTC.

Only one count was recorded for this clone. V usage is TRBV3-1 (or the pseudogene TRBV3-2) and J usage is TRBJ2-2, with D unresolved. Germline V lookup: CDR1 LGHDT, CDR2 YNNKEL (reference sequence). V lost 8 bases, J lost 2 bases, and 3 bases lay in between. The CDR3 totals 11 residues. The CDR3 DNA is TGTGCCAGCGGCAACACCGGGGAGCTGTTTTTT. Amino acids: CASGNTGELFF.

This chain connects TRBV19 to TRBJ2-2; D is ambiguous. This CDR3 region has 11 residues. Deletions cut 7 bases from V and 8 bases from J, with 8 bases between. Looked up from germline, CDR1 is LNHDA and CDR2 is SQIVND (reference sequence). This CDR3 is CASKVGGELFF. In nucleotides, the CDR3 is TGTGCCAGTAAGGTCGGGGGGGAGCTGTTTTTT.

A note on this clone: The sample holds other DNA sequences that translate to the same CDR3. The chain joins TRBV5-1 to TRBJ2-1; D remains unclear. The germline V gene has CDR1 SGHRS and CDR2 YFSETQ. CDR3 size: 13 residues. The V and J ends lost 0 bases and 4 bases respectively, with 5 bases between them. CDR3 region: CASSLDGYNEQFF. CDR3 in DNA: TGCGCCAGCAGCTTGGACGGGTACAATGAGCAGTTCTTC.

CDR3 residues: CASSPWGLSYNSPLHF. The CDR3 DNA is TGCGCCAGCAGCCCGTGGGGGCTCTCCTATAATTCACCCCTCCACTTT. The chain recombines TRBV5-1 with TRBJ1-6, with D possibly being TRBD1 (6 bases). Germline CDR1 SGHRS, CDR2 YFSETQ. The V and J ends lost 4 bases and 0 bases respectively, with 11 bases between them. CDR3 length: 16 amino acids. The variable domain in full, completed from reference TRBV5-1 and TRBJ1-6, reads KAGVTQTPRYLIKTRGQQVTLSCSPISGHRSVSWYQQTPGQGLQFLFEYFSETQRNKGNFPGRFSGRQFSNSRSEMNVSTLELGDSALYLCASSPWGLSYNSPLHFGNGTRLTVT.

This clone was found once. The chain employs TRBV28 and TRBJ2-1, with D perhaps matching TRBD2 (5 bases). Germline CDR1 and CDR2: MDHEN and SYDVKM. This CDR3 comprises 16 residues. V was cut by 3 bases and J by 8 bases, with 20 bases left in between. The CDR3 loop is CASSFLGSDPRDEQFF. The DNA for the CDR3 is TGTGCCAGCAGTTTCCTGGGGAGCGACCCGAGGGATGAGCAGTTCTTC.

V is TRBV5-6 and J is TRBJ1-2, with TRBD1 matching over 7 bases. Germline V gives CDR1 SGHDT, CDR2 YYEEEE. The CDR3 is made up of 14 amino acids. V shed 2 bases, J shed 8 bases, and the junction held 9 bases outside the gene matches. CDR3 in DNA: TGTGCCAGCAGCTTAGGACAGGTGGCTGAAGGCTACACCTTC. Translating it yields CASSLGQVAEGYTF.

The gene calls are TRBV2 and TRBJ1-5; TRBD1 aligns across 8 bases. Per the germline V gene, CDR1 is SNHLY and CDR2 is FYNNEI. The CDR3 extends over 16 amino acids. The V gene end was trimmed by 2 bases and the J gene end by 5 bases; junction bases not matched to a gene: 8. CDR3 loop: CASSELTGDFDQPQHF. As DNA, the CDR3 is TGTGCCAGCAGTGAACTGACAGGGGATTTCGATCAGCCCCAGCATTTT.

The chain joins TRBV9 to TRBJ2-1, with D possibly being TRBD2 (7 bases). The CDR3 extends over 16 amino acids. The germline gives CDR1 SGDLS, CDR2 YYNGEE. Trimming left V 7 bases short and J 0 bases short, with 17 bases between. The CDR3 spells CASGGAGVSSYNEQFF. CDR3 bases: TGTGCCAGCGGGGGGGCGGGCGTTAGCTCCTACAATGAGCAGTTCTTC.

The genes are TRBV7-9 and TRBJ2-1; the D gene is possibly TRBD1 (6 bases). Germline CDR1 and CDR2: SEHNR and FQNEAQ (reference sequence). V was trimmed by 5 bases and J by 7 bases, leaving 18 bases between them. The CDR3 has 15 amino acids. The CDR3 region has the DNA TGTGCCAGCAGCCACAGGGCTTTGGCTGGGAATGAGCAGTTCTTC. The encoded protein is CASSHRALAGNEQFF.

The chain joins TRBV18 to TRBJ2-7; tentatively, D is TRBD1 (6 bases). Looked up from germline, CDR1 is KGHSH and CDR2 is LQKENI. V lost 2 bases to trimming and J lost 3 bases, with 8 bases between them. There are 13 residues in the CDR3. The CDR3 DNA sequence: TGTGCCAGCTCACCAGGACAGAACTACGAGCAGTACTTC. Translated: CASSPGQNYEQYF.

The rearrangement joins TRBV10-1 to TRBJ2-7; 10 nucleotides line up with TRBD1. Germline assignment: CDR1 WNHNN and CDR2 SYGVQD (reference sequence). The length of the CDR3 is 14 residues. The trim removed 4 bases at V and 2 bases at J, leaving 2 bases unmatched. The CDR3 DNA is TGCGCCAGCAGTGTTGGACAGGGGGCCTACGAGCAGTACTTC. It yields the protein CASSVGQGAYEQYF.

CDR3 residues: CASSFEDRGYEQYF. The CDR3 nucleotides are TGTGCCAGCAGTTTTGAGGACAGGGGATACGAGCAGTACTTC. This chain connects TRBV28 to TRBJ2-7; 9 bases map to TRBD1. Germline lookup yields CDR1 MDHEN and CDR2 SYDVKM. The V and J ends lost 3 bases and 4 bases, in that order; junction bases with no gene match: 4. The CDR3 consists of 14 residues.

The chain couples TRBV18 to TRBJ2-4; possible D gene TRBD2, 6 bases. CDR3 size: 14 residues. V was shortened by 3 bases and J by 3 bases, with 9 bases between the two germline ends. Germline-derived CDR1 and CDR2 are KGHSH and LQKENI. CDR3 nucleotides: TGTGCCAGCTCACCTAGGGAGGACAAAAACATTCAGTACTTC. Amino acid sequence: CASSPREDKNIQYF.

The genes are TRBV9 and TRBJ2-2, with 12 bases matching TRBD1. Germline V gene data show CDR1 as SGDLS and CDR2 as YYNGEE. This CDR3 is built from 17 residues. V trimming: 0 bases; J trimming: 5 bases; junction bases outside the gene matches: 5. CDR3 nucleotides: TGTGCCAGCAGCGTAGGGGGACAGGGGGCGCGGACCGGGGAGCTGTTTTTT. As protein: CASSVGGQGARTGELFF. Full variable domain (rest looked up from reference TRBV9 and TRBJ2-2): DSGVTQTPKHLITATGQRVTLRCSPRSGDLSVYWYQQSLDQGLQFLIQYYNGEERAKGNILERFSAQQFPDLHSELNLSSLELGDSALYFCASSVGGQGARTGELFFGEGSRLTVL.

V and J are TRBV19 and TRBJ1-3; D remains ambiguous. From germline, CDR1 is LNHDA and CDR2 SQIVND (reference sequence). The V gene lost 3 bases and the J gene lost 0 bases, with 12 bases spanning the gap. The CDR3 consists of 16 residues. CDR3 in amino acids: CASSMSGYSSGNTIYF. The CDR3 DNA sequence: TGTGCCAGTAGTATGAGCGGGTATAGCTCTGGAAACACCATATATTTT.

V is TRBV28 and J is TRBJ2-7; a weak D match, TRBD1 (6 bases). CDR1 is MDHEN and CDR2 is SYDVKM in the germline V gene. This CDR3 is 14 amino acids long. V lost 3 bases and J 5 bases, leaving 14 bases between the germline ends. CDR3 region: CASSFIAGADEQYF. The CDR3 DNA follows: TGTGCCAGCAGTTTTATCGCAGGGGCAGACGAGCAGTACTTC.

The chain uses TRBV28 and TRBJ1-1; TRBD1 might be the D (6 bases). With 5 bases removed from V and 7 bases from J, the gap between germline ends came to 17 bases. Looked up from germline, CDR1 is MDHEN and CDR2 is SYDVKM. The CDR3 runs 14 residues. The CDR3 sequence: CASSPLGGAGEAFF. The CDR3 coding sequence is TGTGCCAGCAGTCCACTGGGGGGGGCTGGTGAAGCTTTCTTT. Full variable domain (missing parts from reference TRBV28 and TRBJ1-1): DVKVTQSSRYLVKRTGEKVFLECVQDMDHENMFWYRQDPGLGLRLIYFSYDVKMKEKGDIPEGYSVSREKKERFSLILESASTNQTSMYLCASSPLGGAGEAFFGQGTRLTVV.

V is TRBV3-1 (or the pseudogene TRBV3-2) and J is TRBJ2-1; TRBD1 agrees at 8 bases. In germline, CDR1 is LGHDT, CDR2 YNNKEL (reference sequence). This CDR3 contains 13 residues. V dropped 4 bases and J dropped 8; count of bases not matched to a gene: 4. CDR3 region: CASSRDRGDEQFF. As DNA, the CDR3 is TGTGCCAGCAGCCGAGACAGGGGTGATGAGCAGTTCTTC.

This chain joins TRBV5-5 and TRBJ2-7; D is ambiguous. V lost 1 base, J lost 2 bases, and 10 bases lay in between. Per the germline V gene, CDR1 is SGHKS and CDR2 is YYEKEE (reference sequence). The CDR3 runs 14 residues. The DNA for the CDR3 is TGTGCCAGCAGCTTGACGCTATCGGCCTACGAGCAGTACTTC. Amino acid sequence: CASSLTLSAYEQYF.